What follows are 4 T cell receptor beta chains derived from one specimen sequenced in a study of technical replicates of blood from several donors. TCRdb keeps only in-frame clones here, not all; method: immunoSEQ multiplex PCR. This table has 95,000 to 100,000 clones, approximately 96% appearing once. Sequences were obtained from T cells isolated from PBMCs. All receptors derive from a human donor in good health.

The chain joins TRBV14 to TRBJ2-2; 8 positions match TRBD2. Germline values: CDR1 SGHDN, CDR2 FVKESK. This CDR3 is 16 amino acids long. V shed 8 bases, J shed 3 bases, and the junction held 11 bases outside the gene matches. The CDR3 nucleotides are TGTGCCAGCTTTCCACCCGGGACTAGTGACACCGGGGAGCTGTTTTTT. It yields the protein CASFPPGTSDTGELFF.

This clone showed up just once. The gene calls are TRBV14 and TRBJ2-1; 7 bases align to TRBD2. The CDR3 contains 17 residues. Germline V gene data show CDR1 as SGHDN and CDR2 as FVKESK. V shed 3 bases, J shed 2 bases, and the junction held 10 bases outside the gene matches. CDR3 amino acids: CASSQTPLADPYNEQFF. CDR3 in DNA: TGTGCCAGCAGCCAGACCCCCCTAGCGGATCCCTACAATGAGCAGTTCTTC.

The chain employs TRBV18 and TRBJ1-1, with D possibly being TRBD1 (5 bases). The V end lost 0 bases, the J end lost 1 base, and 12 bases lay between the germline ends. The V gene's germline CDR1 is KGHSH and CDR2 LQKENI. The CDR3 runs to 16 residues. CDR3 in DNA: TGTGCCAGCTCACCACCGATGGGGCGACAGAACACTGAAGCTTTCTTT. Amino acids: CASSPPMGRQNTEAFF.

The count of this clone is one. The chain links TRBV5-1 to TRBJ2-3; unclear D gene. V lost 3 bases, J lost 2 bases, and 10 bases lay in between. There are 14 residues in the CDR3. CDR1 is SGHRS and CDR2 is YFSETQ in the germline V gene. The CDR3 here is CASSWQRYTDTQYF. CDR3 nucleotides: TGCGCCAGCAGCTGGCAAAGATACACAGATACGCAGTATTTT.